This T cell receptor (beta chain) stems from a study of cytomegalovirus exposure and HLA in healthy donors. Study outcomes and limitations: Earlier analysis looked at TCR beta V segments, and most were productive about 90% or about 30% of the time. Later work showed greater clonal expansion in HLA-associated TCR beta chains than in equally common others. Accurate prediction of most subjects' HLA-A and HLA-B alleles from TCR beta sequences was reported.

Primers: 60 Vbeta forward and 13 Jbeta reverse. Only in-frame clones appear in the TCRdb table, and some are missing; sequencing was by immunoSEQ multiplex PCR. The sample lists around 200,000 clones, about 89% occurring once. The CDR3 length is 17 residues. Germline lookup yields CDR1 KGHSH and CDR2 LQKENI. The V end lost 1 base, the J end lost 0 bases, and 10 bases lay between the germline ends. Note on this clone: Antigen: not known.

The receptor comes from a woman aged 18 to 35 in good health and CMV-seronegative. The sample taken for sequencing was PBMCs. This chain joins TRBV18 and TRBJ2-6; TRBD2 might be the D (6 bases). CDR3 loop: CASSPLGGNSGANVLTF. CDR3 coding DNA: TGTGCCAGCTCACCACTAGGCGGGAACTCTGGGGCCAACGTCCTGACTTTC.